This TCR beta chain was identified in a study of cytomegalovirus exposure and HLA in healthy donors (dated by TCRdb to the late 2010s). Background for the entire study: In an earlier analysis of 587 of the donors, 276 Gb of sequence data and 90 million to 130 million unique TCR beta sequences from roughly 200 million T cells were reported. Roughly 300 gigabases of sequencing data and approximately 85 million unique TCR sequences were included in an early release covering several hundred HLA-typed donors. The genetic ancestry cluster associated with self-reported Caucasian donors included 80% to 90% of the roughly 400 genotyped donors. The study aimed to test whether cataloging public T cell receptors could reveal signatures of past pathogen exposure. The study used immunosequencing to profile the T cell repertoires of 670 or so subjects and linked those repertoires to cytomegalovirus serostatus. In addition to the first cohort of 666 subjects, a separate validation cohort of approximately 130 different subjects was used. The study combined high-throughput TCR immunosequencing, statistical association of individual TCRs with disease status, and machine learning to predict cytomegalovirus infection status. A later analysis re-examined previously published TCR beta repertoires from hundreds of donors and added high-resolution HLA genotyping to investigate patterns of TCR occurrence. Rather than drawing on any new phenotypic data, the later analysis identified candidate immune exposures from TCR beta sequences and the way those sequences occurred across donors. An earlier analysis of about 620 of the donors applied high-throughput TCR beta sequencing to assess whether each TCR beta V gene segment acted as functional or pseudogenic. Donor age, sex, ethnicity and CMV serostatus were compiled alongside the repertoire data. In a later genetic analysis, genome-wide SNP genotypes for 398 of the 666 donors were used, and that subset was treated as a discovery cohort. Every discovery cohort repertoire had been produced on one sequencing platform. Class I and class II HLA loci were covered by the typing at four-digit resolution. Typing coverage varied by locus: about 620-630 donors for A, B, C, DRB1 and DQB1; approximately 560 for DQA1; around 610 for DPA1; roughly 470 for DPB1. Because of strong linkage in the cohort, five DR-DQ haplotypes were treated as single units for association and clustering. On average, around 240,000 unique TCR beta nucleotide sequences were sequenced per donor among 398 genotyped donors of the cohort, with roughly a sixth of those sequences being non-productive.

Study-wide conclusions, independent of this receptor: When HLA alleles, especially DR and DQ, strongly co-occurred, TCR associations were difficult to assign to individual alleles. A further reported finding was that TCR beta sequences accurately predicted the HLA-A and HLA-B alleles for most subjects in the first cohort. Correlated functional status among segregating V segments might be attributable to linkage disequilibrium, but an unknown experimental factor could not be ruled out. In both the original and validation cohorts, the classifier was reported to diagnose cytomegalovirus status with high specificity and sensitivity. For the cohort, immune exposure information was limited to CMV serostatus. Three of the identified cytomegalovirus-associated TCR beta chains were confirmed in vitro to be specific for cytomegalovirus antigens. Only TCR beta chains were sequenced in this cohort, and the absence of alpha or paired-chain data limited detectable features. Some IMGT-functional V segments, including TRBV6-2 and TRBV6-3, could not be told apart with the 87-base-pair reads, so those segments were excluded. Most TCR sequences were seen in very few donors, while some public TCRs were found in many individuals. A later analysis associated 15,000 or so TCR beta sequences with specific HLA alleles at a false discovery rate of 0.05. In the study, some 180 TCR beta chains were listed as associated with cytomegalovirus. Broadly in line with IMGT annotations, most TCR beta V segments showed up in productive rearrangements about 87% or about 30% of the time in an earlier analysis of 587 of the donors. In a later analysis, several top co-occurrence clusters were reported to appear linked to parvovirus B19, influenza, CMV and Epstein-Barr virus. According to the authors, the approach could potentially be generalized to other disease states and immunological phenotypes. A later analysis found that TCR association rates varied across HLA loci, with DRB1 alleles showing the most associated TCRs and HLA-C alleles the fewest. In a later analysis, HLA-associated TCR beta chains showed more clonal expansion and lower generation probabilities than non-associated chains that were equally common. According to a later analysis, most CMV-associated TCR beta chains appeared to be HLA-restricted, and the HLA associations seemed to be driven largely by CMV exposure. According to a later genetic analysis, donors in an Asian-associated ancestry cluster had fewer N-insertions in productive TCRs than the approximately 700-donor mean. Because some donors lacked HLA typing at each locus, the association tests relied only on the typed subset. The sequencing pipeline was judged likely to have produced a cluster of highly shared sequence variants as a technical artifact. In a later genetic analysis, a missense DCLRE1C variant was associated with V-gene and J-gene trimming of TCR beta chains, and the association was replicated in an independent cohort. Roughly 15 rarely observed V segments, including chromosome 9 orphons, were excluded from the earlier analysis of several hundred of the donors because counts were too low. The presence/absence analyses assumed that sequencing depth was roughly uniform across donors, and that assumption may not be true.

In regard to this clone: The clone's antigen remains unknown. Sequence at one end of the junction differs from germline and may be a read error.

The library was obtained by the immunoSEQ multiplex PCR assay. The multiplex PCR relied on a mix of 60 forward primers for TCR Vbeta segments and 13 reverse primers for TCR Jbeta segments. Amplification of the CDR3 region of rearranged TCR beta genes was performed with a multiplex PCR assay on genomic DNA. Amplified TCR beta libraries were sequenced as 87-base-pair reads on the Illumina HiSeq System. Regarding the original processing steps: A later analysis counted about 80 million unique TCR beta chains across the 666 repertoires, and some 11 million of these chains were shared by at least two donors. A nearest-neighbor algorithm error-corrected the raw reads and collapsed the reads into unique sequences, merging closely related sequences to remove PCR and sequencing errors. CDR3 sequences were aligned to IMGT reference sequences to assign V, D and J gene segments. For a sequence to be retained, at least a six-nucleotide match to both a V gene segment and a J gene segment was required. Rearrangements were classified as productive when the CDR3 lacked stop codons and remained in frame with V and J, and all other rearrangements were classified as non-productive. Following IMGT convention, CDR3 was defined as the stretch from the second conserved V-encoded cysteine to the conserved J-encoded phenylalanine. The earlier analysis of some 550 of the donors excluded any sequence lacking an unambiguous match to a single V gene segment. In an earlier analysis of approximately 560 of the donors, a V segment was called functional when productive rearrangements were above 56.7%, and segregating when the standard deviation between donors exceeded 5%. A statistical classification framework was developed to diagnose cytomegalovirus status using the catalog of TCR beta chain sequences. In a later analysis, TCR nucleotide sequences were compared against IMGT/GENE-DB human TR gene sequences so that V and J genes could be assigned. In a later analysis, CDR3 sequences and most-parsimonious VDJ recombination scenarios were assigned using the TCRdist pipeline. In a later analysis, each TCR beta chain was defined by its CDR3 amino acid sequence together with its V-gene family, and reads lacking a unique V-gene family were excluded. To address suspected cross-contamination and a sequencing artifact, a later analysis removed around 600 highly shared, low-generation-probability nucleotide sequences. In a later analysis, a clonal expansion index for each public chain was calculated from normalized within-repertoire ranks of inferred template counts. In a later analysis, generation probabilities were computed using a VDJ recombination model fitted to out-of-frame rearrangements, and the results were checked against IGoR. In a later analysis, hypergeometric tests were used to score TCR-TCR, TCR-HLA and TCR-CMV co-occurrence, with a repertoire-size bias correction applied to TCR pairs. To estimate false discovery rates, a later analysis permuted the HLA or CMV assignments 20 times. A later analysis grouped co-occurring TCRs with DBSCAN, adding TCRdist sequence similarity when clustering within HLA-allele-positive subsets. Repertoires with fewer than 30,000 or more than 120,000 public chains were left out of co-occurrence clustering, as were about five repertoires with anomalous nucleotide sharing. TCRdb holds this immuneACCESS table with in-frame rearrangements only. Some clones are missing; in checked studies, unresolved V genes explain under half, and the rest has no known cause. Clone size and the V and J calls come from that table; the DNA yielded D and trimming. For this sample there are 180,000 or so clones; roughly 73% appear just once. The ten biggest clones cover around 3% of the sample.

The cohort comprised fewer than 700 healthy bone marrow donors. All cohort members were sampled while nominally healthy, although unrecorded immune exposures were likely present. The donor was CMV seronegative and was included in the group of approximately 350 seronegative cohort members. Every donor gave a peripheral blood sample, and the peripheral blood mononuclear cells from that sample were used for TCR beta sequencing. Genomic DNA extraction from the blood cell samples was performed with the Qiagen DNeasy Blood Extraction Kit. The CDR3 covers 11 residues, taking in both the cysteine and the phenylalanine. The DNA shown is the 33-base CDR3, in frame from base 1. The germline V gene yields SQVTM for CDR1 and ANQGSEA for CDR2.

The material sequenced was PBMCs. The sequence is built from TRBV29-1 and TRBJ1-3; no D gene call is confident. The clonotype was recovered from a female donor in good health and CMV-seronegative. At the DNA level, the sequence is TGCAGCGTTGAAGTGGGCGCAACCCGCCTGTTT. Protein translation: CSVEVGATRLF.